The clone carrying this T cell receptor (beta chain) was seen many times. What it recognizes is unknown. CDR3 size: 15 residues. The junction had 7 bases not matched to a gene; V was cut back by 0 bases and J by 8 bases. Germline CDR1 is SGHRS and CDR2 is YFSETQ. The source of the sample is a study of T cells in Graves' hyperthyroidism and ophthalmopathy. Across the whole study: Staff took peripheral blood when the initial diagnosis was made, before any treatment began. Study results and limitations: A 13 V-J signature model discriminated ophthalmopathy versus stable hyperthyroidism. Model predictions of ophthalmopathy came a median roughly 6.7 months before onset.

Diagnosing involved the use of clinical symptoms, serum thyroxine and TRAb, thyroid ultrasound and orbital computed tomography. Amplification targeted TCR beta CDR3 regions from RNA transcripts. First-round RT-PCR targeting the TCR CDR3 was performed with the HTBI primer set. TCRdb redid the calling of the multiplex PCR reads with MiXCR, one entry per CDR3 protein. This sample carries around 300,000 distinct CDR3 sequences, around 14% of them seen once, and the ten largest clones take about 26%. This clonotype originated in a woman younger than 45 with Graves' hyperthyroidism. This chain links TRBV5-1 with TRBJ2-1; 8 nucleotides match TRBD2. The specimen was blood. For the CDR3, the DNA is TGCGCCAGCAGCTTGGCGGGGGGGGGGATCGATGAGCAGTTCTTC. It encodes CASSLAGGGIDEQFF.